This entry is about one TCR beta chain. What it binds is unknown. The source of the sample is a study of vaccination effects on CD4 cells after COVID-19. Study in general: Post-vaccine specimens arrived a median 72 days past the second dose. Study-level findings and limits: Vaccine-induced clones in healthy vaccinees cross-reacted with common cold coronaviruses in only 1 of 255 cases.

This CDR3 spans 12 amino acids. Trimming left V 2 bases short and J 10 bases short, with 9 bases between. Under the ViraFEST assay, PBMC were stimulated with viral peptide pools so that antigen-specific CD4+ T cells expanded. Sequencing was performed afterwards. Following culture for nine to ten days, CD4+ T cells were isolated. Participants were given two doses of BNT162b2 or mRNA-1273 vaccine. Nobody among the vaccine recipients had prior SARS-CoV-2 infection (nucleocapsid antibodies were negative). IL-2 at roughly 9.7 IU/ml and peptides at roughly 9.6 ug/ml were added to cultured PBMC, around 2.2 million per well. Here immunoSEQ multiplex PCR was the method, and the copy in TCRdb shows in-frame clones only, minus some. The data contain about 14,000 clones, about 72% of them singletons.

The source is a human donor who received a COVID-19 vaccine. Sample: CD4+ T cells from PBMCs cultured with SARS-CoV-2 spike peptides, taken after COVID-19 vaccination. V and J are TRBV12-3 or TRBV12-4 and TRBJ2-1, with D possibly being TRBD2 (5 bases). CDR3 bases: TGTGCCAGCAGTTTAAAAGGCGGGGAGCAGTTCTTC. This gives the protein CASSLKGGEQFF.